The following is a T cell receptor beta chain sequence with its context. What it binds is not known. TCRdb re-called the 5' RACE reads through MiXCR, storing one row per CDR3 protein. Of about half a million distinct CDR3 sequences in the sample, about 20% are singletons; the top ten hold 12%. The sample belongs to a study of T-cell memory formation after mild COVID-19. About the study: Most TCR clusters belonged to a single donor. General study results and limits: Whereas later expanders leaned CD4+, clones contracting day 15 to 85 showed a balanced CD4/CD8 makeup. Researchers found some responding clones in pre-infection memory, a sign that cross-reactive memory joined.

This CDR3 contains 15 residues. CDR1 and CDR2 from the germline V gene are SGHVS and FNYEAQ. The V gene lost 5 bases and the J gene lost 4 bases, with 17 bases spanning the gap. This chain connects TRBV7-6 to TRBJ1-1; possible D gene TRBD1, 6 bases. The clonotype was recovered from an adult woman who had mild COVID-19 (a few samples of this study predate the infection). Cell type and time point are not known. The sequenced sample consisted of PBMCs or a T cell subset sorted from them (not recorded which). The CDR3, as DNA: TGTGCCAGCAGCCCCAGGGGCCCCACGGGCACTGAAGCTTTCTTT. This codes for CASSPRGPTGTEAFF.